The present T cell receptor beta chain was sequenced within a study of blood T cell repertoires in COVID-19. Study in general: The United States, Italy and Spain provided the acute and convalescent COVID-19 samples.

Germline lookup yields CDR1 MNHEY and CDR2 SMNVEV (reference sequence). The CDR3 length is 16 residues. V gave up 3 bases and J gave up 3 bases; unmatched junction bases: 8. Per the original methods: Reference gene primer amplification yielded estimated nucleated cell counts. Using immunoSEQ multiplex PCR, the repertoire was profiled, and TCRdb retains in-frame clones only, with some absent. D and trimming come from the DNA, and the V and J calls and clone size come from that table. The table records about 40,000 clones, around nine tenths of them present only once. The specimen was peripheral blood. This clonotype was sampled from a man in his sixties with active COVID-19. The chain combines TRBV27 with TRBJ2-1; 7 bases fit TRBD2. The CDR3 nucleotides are TGTGCCAGCAGTTTCCTGCGGGAGTCAGGCTACAATGAGCAGTTCTTC. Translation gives CASSFLRESGYNEQFF.